This TCR beta chain comes out of a study of blood T cell repertoires in COVID-19. Study-wide background: Acute-phase and convalescent COVID-19 samples originated in the United States, Italy and Spain.

J lost 5 bases, V lost 4 bases, and 5 bases had no gene match. Germline CDR1 and CDR2: SGHRS and YFSETQ. The CDR3 loop spans 14 amino acids. Authors' data handling: Reference gene primer amplification gave estimated nucleated cell counts. Clones were sequenced by immunoSEQ multiplex PCR, and TCRdb holds only the in-frame ones, with some missing. V, J and clone size were drawn from that table, and D and trimming were deduced from the DNA. The sample lists 200,000 to 250,000 clones; approximately 86% were seen once. The receptor was isolated from a woman aged 70-85 years with active or convalescent COVID-19. This rearrangement joins TRBV5-1 to TRBJ2-2, with 7 positions matching TRBD1. The sequencing input was peripheral blood. The DNA of the CDR3 is TGCGCCAGCAGCGGCCAACAGGGGACCGGGGAGCTGTTTTTT. It specifies CASSGQQGTGELFF.